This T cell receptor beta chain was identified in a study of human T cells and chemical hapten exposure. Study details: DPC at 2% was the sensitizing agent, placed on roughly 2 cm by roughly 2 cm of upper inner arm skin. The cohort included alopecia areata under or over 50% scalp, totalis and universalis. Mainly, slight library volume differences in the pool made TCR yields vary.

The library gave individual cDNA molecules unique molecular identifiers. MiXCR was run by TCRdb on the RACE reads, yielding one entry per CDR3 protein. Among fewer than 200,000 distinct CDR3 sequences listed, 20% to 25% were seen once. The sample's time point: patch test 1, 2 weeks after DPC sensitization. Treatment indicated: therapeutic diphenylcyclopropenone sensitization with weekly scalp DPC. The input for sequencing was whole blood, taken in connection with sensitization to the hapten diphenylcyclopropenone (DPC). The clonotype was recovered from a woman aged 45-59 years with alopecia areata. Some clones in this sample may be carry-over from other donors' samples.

The CDR3 DNA is TGTGCCAGCAGCCCGGGACAGGCTTCAACTAATGAAAAACTGTTTTTT. This translates into CASSPGQASTNEKLFF. This chain joins TRBV4-2 and TRBJ1-4; 8 bases fit TRBD1. The junction had 4 bases not matched to a gene; V was cut back by 4 bases and J by 0 bases. Germline V gene sequence: CDR1 LGHNA, CDR2 YNFKEQ. The CDR3 consists of 16 residues.